This TCR beta chain was identified in a study of T cells after yellow fever vaccination. About the study: SMART-Seq v4 Ultra Low Input served to prepare low-cell-number fractions.

General observations from the study: Contamination by abundant bulk-population clonotypes could be present in FACS-sorted repertoires. Relatively few clonotypes were ones that appeared in both CD4 and CD8 compartments.

Template switching by 5'RACE produced TCR cDNA, adding a universal primer site and UMIs. MiXCR, applied by TCRdb to the 5' RACE reads, yields one record per CDR3 protein. The table includes around 100,000 distinct CDR3 sequences, around 8.6% detected once. This clonotype was detected many times. Its antigen is unknown. This CDR3 region has 14 residues. V lost 4 bases to trimming and J lost 7 bases; unmatched junction nucleotides: 7. Germline-derived CDR1 and CDR2 are SGDLS and YYNGEE. The material sequenced was CD8+ T cells sorted from PBMCs, taken 45 days after the yellow fever booster vaccination. The source is a man aged 25-45 years who received the YFV17D yellow fever vaccine. The J gene is TRBJ2-1, the V gene TRBV9; 8 nucleotides align to TRBD2. CDR3 in amino acids: CASSPGLGQNEQFF. The CDR3, as DNA: TGTGCCAGCAGCCCGGGACTAGGACAGAATGAGCAGTTCTTC.